This record looks at one TCR beta chain sequence and its context. Its matching antigen is unknown. Method: immunoSEQ multiplex PCR; TCRdb's copy keeps in-frame clones and lacks some. The sample carries around 23,000 clones, 85% to 90% recorded once. This sample stems from a study of PD-1 blockade in classical Hodgkin lymphoma. Study-wide points: No one has yet defined what causes the repertoire differences, which may be disease activity or prior therapy. Before treatment, TCR diversity in newly diagnosed patients was reportedly lower than in healthy donors.

Time point here: newly diagnosed, previously untreated cHL patient sample. Researchers report purifying CD4+ T cells from thawed PBMCs by magnetic negative selection. The authors used newly diagnosed, untreated classical Hodgkin lymphoma PBMCs as comparison. This CDR3 comprises 12 residues. Trimming shortened V by 7 bases and J by 12 bases, and 13 bases separated the two germline ends. CDR1 and CDR2 (germline): MDHEN, SYDVKM. The genes are TRBV28 and TRBJ1-6; D may be TRBD1 (5 bases). This TCR derives from a human donor with classical Hodgkin lymphoma. The specimen was CD4+ T cells from blood. As DNA, the CDR3 is TGTGCCAGCAACATCCAGGGCAGACCCCTCCACTTT. This encodes CASNIQGRPLHF.